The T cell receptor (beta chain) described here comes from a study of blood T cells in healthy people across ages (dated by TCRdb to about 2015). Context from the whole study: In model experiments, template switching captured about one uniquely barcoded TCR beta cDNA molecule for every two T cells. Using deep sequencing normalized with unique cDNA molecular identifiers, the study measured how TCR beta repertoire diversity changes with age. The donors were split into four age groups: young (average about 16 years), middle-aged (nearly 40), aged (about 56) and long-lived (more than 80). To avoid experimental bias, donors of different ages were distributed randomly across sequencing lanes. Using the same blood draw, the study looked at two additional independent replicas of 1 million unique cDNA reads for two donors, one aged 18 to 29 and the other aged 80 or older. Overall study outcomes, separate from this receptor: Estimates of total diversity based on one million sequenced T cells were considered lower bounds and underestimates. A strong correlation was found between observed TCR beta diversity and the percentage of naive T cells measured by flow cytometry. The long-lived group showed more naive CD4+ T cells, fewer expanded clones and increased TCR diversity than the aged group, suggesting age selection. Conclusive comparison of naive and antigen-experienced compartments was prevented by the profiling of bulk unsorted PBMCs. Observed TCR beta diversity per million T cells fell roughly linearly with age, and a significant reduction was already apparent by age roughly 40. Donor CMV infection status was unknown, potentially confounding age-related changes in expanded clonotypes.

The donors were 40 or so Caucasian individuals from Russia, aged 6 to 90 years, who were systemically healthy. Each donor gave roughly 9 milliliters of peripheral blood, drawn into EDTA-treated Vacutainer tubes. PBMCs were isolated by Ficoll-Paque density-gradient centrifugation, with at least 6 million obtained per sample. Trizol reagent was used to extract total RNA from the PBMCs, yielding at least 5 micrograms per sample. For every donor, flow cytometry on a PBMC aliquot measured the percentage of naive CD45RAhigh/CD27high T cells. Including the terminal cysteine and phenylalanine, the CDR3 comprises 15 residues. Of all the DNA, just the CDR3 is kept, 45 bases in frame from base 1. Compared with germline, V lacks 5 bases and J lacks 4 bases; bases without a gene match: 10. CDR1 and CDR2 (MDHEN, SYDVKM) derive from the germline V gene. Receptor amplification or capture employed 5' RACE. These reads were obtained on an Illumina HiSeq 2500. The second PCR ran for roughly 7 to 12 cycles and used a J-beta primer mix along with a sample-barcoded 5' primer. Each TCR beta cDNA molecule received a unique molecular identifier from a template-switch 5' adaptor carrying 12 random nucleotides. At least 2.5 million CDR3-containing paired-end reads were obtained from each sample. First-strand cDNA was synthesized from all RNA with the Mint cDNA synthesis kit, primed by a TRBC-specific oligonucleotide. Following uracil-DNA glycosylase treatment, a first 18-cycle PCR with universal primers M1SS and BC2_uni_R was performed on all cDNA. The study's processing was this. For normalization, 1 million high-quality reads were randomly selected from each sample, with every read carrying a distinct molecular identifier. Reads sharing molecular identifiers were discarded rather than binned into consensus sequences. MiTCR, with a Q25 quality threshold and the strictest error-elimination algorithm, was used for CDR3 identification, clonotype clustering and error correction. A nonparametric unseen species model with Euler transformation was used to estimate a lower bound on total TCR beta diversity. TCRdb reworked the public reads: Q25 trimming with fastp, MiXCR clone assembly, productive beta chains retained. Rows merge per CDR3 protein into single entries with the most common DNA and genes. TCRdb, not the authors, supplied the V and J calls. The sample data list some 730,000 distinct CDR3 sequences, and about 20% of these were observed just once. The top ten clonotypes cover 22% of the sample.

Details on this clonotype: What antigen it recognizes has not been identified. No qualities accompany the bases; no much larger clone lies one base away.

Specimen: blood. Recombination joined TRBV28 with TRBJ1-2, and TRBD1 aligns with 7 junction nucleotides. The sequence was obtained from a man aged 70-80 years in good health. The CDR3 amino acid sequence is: CASSASTGLTYGYTF. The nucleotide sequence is TGTGCCAGCAGTGCCTCGACAGGGTTGACCTATGGCTACACCTTC.